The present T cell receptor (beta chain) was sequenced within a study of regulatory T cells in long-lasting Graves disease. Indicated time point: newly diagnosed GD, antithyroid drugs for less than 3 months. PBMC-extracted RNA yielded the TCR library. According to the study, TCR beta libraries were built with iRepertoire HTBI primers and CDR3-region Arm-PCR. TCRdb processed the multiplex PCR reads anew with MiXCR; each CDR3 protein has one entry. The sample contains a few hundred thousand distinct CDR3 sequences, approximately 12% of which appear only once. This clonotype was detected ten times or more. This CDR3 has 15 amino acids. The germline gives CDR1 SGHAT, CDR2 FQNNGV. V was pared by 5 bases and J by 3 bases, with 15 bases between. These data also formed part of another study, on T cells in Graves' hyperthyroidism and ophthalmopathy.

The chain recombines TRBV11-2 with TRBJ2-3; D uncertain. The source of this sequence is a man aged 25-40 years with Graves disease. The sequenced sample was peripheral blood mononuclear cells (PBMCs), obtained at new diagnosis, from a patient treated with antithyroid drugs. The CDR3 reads CASSPLGSKTDTQYF. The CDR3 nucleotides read TGTGCCAGCAGCCCCCTTGGGTCAAAGACAGATACGCAGTATTTT.